The rows below give T cell receptor beta chains drawn from one sample of a study of TIL therapy for anti-PD-1-resistant metastatic lung cancer. TCRdb's copy holds only in-frame clones and misses some; the assay was immunoSEQ multiplex PCR. Of more than 25,000 clones listed, over 55% are singletons. Sequences were derived from tumor tissue, sampled at baseline. The receptors were sampled from a person aged 25 to 80 with non-small cell lung cancer. Each CDR3 is given with its conserved first and last residue. A D gene is named only where the DNA matches it firmly. Size is stated for part of the rows, as once, few or many counts, or as a class when the clone is expanded.

D gene: NA; J gene: TRBJ2-7; V gene: TRBV11-3; clone size: NA; CDR3 protein: CASSLVRETYEQYF; CDR3 DNA: TGTGCCAGCAGCTTAGTCAGGGAGACCTACGAGCAGTACTTC
D gene: NA; J gene: TRBJ2-1; V gene: TRBV19; clone size: NA; CDR3 protein: CASSTGTNNEQFF; CDR3 DNA: TGTGCCAGTAGCACAGGGACTAATAATGAGCAGTTCTTC
D gene: TRBD1; J gene: TRBJ1-2; V gene: TRBV5-1; clone size: NA; CDR3 protein: CASSLGQGDYGYTF; CDR3 DNA: TGCGCCAGCAGCTTGGGGCAGGGGGACTATGGCTACACCTTC
D gene: NA; J gene: TRBJ1-1; V gene: TRBV5-1; clone size: NA; CDR3 protein: CASSLGPGRGTEAFF; CDR3 DNA: TGCGCCAGCAGCTTGGGCCCGGGAAGGGGCACTGAAGCTTTCTTT
D gene: TRBD1; J gene: TRBJ1-1; V gene: TRBV19; clone size: NA; CDR3 protein: CASRTGPEAFF; CDR3 DNA: TGTGCCAGTAGGACAGGGCCCGAAGCTTTCTTT
D gene: TRBD2; J gene: TRBJ2-5; V gene: TRBV2; clone size: NA; CDR3 protein: CASMSSGGAQETQYF; CDR3 DNA: TGTGCCAGCATGTCTAGCGGGGGGGCCCAAGAGACCCAGTACTTC
D gene: NA; J gene: TRBJ1-2; V gene: TRBV30; clone size: NA; CDR3 protein: CACFHRVPLGYTF; CDR3 DNA: TGTGCCTGCTTTCACAGGGTCCCCCTTGGCTACACCTTC
D gene: NA; J gene: TRBJ2-7; V gene: TRBV5-1; clone size: NA; CDR3 protein: CASSTDYEQYF; CDR3 DNA: TGCGCCAGCAGCACCGATTACGAGCAGTACTTC
D gene: NA; J gene: TRBJ1-1; V gene: TRBV5-1; clone size: NA; CDR3 protein: CASSPRDGNTEAFF; CDR3 DNA: TGCGCCAGCAGCCCTCGGGACGGGAACACTGAAGCTTTCTTT
D gene: NA; J gene: TRBJ2-1; V gene: TRBV6-6; clone size: NA; CDR3 protein: CASSYHQDNEQFF; CDR3 DNA: TGTGCCAGCAGTTACCACCAAGACAATGAGCAGTTCTTC
D gene: NA; J gene: TRBJ2-5; V gene: TRBV6-1; clone size: few; CDR3 protein: CASSSMTVGETQYF; CDR3 DNA: TGTGCCAGCAGTTCGATGACAGTAGGAGAGACCCAGTACTTC
D gene: NA; J gene: TRBJ2-5; V gene: TRBV5-1; clone size: once; CDR3 protein: CASTPGGTQYF; CDR3 DNA: TGCGCCAGCACCCCGGGCGGGACCCAGTACTTC
D gene: NA; J gene: TRBJ1-1; V gene: TRBV5-8; clone size: NA; CDR3 protein: CASSLNQNTEAFF; CDR3 DNA: TGTGCCAGCAGCTTGAATCAGAACACTGAAGCTTTCTTT
D gene: TRBD1; J gene: TRBJ1-6; V gene: TRBV27; clone size: medium-sized; CDR3 protein: CASSPFGQGGNSPLHF; CDR3 DNA: TGTGCCAGCAGTCCCTTCGGACAGGGGGGTAATTCACCCCTCCACTTT
D gene: NA; J gene: TRBJ1-1; V gene: TRBV7-2; clone size: NA; CDR3 protein: CASSLETGILGTEAFF; CDR3 DNA: TGTGCCAGCAGCTTAGAGACAGGCATATTAGGCACTGAAGCTTTCTTT
D gene: NA; J gene: TRBJ2-7; V gene: TRBV4-3; clone size: NA; CDR3 protein: CASSRERETYEQYF; CDR3 DNA: TGCGCCAGCAGCCGGGAGAGGGAAACCTACGAGCAGTACTTC
D gene: TRBD1; J gene: TRBJ2-7; V gene: TRBV7-9; clone size: NA; CDR3 protein: CASSWGQGSYEQYF; CDR3 DNA: TGTGCCAGCAGCTGGGGACAGGGATCCTACGAGCAGTACTTC
D gene: TRBD2; J gene: TRBJ2-7; V gene: TRBV7-2; clone size: NA; CDR3 protein: CASSLTSGGPSEQYF; CDR3 DNA: TGTGCCAGCAGCCTGACTAGCGGGGGCCCTAGCGAGCAGTACTTC
D gene: TRBD1; J gene: TRBJ2-7; V gene: TRBV18; clone size: few; CDR3 protein: CASSPPQYGQGTSYEQYF; CDR3 DNA: TGTGCCAGCTCACCACCGCAGTACGGACAGGGAACCTCCTACGAGCAGTACTTC
D gene: NA; J gene: TRBJ1-2; V gene: TRBV5-6; clone size: NA; CDR3 protein: CASSLGWGDNSFGYTF; CDR3 DNA: TGTGCCAGCAGCCTGGGGTGGGGCGACAATAGTTTTGGCTACACCTTC
D gene: NA; J gene: TRBJ2-5; V gene: TRBV5-4; clone size: few; CDR3 protein: CASNQRGETQYF; CDR3 DNA: TGTGCCAGCAACCAGAGGGGGGAGACCCAGTACTTC
D gene: TRBD2; J gene: TRBJ2-1; V gene: TRBV9; clone size: NA; CDR3 protein: CASSRAGAYNEQFF; CDR3 DNA: TGTGCCAGCAGCAGAGCGGGGGCCTACAATGAGCAGTTCTTC
D gene: TRBD2; J gene: TRBJ2-1; V gene: TRBV7-2; clone size: NA; CDR3 protein: CATGTSGGVHSSYNEQFF; CDR3 DNA: TGTGCCACAGGGACTAGCGGGGGAGTCCATAGCTCCTACAATGAGCAGTTCTTC
D gene: NA; J gene: TRBJ1-1; V gene: TRBV5-1; clone size: NA; CDR3 protein: CASSLADGDTEAFF; CDR3 DNA: TGCGCCAGCAGCTTGGCCGATGGGGACACTGAAGCTTTCTTT
D gene: NA; J gene: TRBJ2-3; V gene: TRBV5-1; clone size: NA; CDR3 protein: CASSLGQPTDTQYF; CDR3 DNA: TGCGCCAGCAGCTTGGGGCAGCCCACAGATACGCAGTATTTT
D gene: NA; J gene: TRBJ2-7; V gene: TRBV7-9; clone size: NA; CDR3 protein: CASSSTDRSFAYEQYF; CDR3 DNA: TGTGCCAGCAGCTCCACCGACAGGTCATTTGCCTACGAGCAGTACTTC
D gene: NA; J gene: TRBJ2-1; V gene: TRBV7-9; clone size: NA; CDR3 protein: CASSLVQGPLYNEQFF; CDR3 DNA: TGTGCCAGCAGCTTAGTCCAGGGCCCACTCTACAATGAGCAGTTCTTC
D gene: NA; J gene: TRBJ1-5; V gene: TRBV11-2; clone size: NA; CDR3 protein: CASSKSPGRSNQPQHF; CDR3 DNA: TGTGCCAGCAGCAAGAGTCCGGGACGGAGCAATCAGCCCCAGCATTTT
D gene: TRBD1; J gene: TRBJ1-4; V gene: TRBV7-9; clone size: NA; CDR3 protein: CASSKGTGREKLFF; CDR3 DNA: TGTGCCAGCAGCAAAGGGACAGGACGCGAAAAACTGTTTTTT
D gene: NA; J gene: TRBJ1-5; V gene: TRBV7-9; clone size: NA; CDR3 protein: CASSLDTDQPQHF; CDR3 DNA: TGTGCCAGCAGCTTAGATACGGATCAGCCCCAGCATTTT
D gene: NA; J gene: TRBJ1-2; V gene: TRBV12-5; clone size: NA; CDR3 protein: CASGTDRHGYTF; CDR3 DNA: TGTGCTAGTGGTACGGACAGACATGGCTACACCTTC
D gene: TRBD1; J gene: TRBJ2-7; V gene: TRBV13; clone size: NA; CDR3 protein: CASSLGDRPSYEQYF; CDR3 DNA: TGTGCCAGCAGCTTAGGGGACAGGCCCTCCTACGAGCAGTACTTC
D gene: TRBD1; J gene: TRBJ1-2; V gene: TRBV29-1; clone size: NA; CDR3 protein: CSVGRDRVMGGYTF; CDR3 DNA: TGCAGCGTCGGCCGGGACAGGGTGATGGGGGGCTACACCTTC
D gene: NA; J gene: TRBJ1-3; V gene: TRBV20-1; clone size: NA; CDR3 protein: CSASLGDTIYF; CDR3 DNA: TGCAGTGCTAGTCTGGGAGACACCATATATTTT
D gene: NA; J gene: TRBJ2-5; V gene: TRBV19; clone size: NA; CDR3 protein: CASSIYSTSQETQYF; CDR3 DNA: TGTGCCAGTAGTATCTATTCCACCTCCCAAGAGACCCAGTACTTC
D gene: NA; J gene: TRBJ2-2; V gene: TRBV10-3; clone size: NA; CDR3 protein: CAISEYRGGNTGELFF; CDR3 DNA: TGTGCCATCAGTGAGTACCGCGGGGGCAACACCGGGGAGCTGTTTTTT
D gene: NA; J gene: TRBJ1-4; V gene: TRBV5-6; clone size: NA; CDR3 protein: CASSPTFRGGAEKLFF; CDR3 DNA: TGTGCCAGCAGCCCGACCTTCAGGGGAGGTGCCGAAAAACTGTTTTTT
D gene: NA; J gene: TRBJ1-2; V gene: TRBV4-1; clone size: few; CDR3 protein: CASSLLSGGRAYGYTF; CDR3 DNA: TGCGCCAGCAGCCTCCTGTCCGGGGGGCGCGCCTATGGCTACACCTTC
D gene: NA; J gene: TRBJ2-2; V gene: TRBV4-1; clone size: NA; CDR3 protein: CASSQVEVPGELFF; CDR3 DNA: TGCGCCAGCAGCCAAGTGGAGGTCCCCGGGGAGCTGTTTTTT
D gene: TRBD2; J gene: TRBJ2-1; V gene: TRBV7-2; clone size: NA; CDR3 protein: CASSSRTSGGRYEQFF; CDR3 DNA: TGTGCCAGCAGCTCCCGGACTAGCGGGGGGCGATATGAGCAGTTCTTC
D gene: NA; J gene: TRBJ1-2; V gene: TRBV9; clone size: NA; CDR3 protein: CASSVAAGADYGYTF; CDR3 DNA: TGTGCCAGCAGCGTAGCCGCAGGGGCAGACTATGGCTACACCTTC
D gene: NA; J gene: TRBJ2-3; V gene: TRBV21-1; clone size: NA; CDR3 protein: CASSKYYDSTDTQYF; CDR3 DNA: TGTGCCAGCAGCAAATATTATGATAGCACAGATACGCAGTATTTT